This T cell receptor beta chain appears in the sequencing data of a study of identical twins. cDNA molecules carried unique molecular identifiers, and template switching added a universal primer site. TCRdb processed the 5' RACE reads anew with MiXCR; each CDR3 protein has one entry. Here the sample spans 1.5 million to 2 million distinct CDR3 sequences, around a third being singletons. At least ten counts were recorded for this clonotype. The antigen is undetermined. V shed 5 bases and J 2 bases; nucleotides not matched to a gene: 7. Germline V gives CDR1 SGHDT, CDR2 YYEEEE. The CDR3 totals 15 residues. Study conclusions and caveats: Out-of-frame alpha sequences that twins shared showed excess low generation probability.

The sequencing sample was made of cord blood. The clonotype was recovered from a newborn girl in good health. This chain links TRBV5-6 with TRBJ2-5; TRBD2 matches 9 bases. CDR3 sequence (DNA): TGTGCCAGCAGTTTAGGACTAGCGCTACAAGAGACCCAGTACTTC. This codes for CASSLGLALQETQYF.